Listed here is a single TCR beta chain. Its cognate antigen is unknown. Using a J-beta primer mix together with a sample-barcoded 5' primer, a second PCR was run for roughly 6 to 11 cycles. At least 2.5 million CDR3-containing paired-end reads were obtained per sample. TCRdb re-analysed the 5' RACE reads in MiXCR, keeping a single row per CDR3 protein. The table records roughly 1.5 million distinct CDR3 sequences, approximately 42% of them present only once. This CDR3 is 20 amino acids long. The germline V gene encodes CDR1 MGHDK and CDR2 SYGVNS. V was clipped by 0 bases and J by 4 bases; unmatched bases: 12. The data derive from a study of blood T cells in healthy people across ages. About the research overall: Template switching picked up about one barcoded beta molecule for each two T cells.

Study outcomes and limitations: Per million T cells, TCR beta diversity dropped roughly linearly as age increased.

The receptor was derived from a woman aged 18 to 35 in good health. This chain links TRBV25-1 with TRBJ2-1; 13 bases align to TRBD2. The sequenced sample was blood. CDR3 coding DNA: TGTGCCAGCAGTGAATATACCCCCTCAAAGACTAGCGGGAGGTACAATGAGCAGTTCTTC. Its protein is CASSEYTPSKTSGRYNEQFF.